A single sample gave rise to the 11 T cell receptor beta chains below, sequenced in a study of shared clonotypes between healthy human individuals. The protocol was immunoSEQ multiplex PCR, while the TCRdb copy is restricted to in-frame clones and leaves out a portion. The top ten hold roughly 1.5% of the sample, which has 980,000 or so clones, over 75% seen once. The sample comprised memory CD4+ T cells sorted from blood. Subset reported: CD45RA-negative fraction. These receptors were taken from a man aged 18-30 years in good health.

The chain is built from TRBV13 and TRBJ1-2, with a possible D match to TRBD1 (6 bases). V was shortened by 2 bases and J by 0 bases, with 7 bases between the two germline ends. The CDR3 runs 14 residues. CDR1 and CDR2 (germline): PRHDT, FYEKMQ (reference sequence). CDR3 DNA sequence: TGTGCCAGCAGCTTAAAGGGGGCTAACTATGGCTACACCTTC. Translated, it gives CASSLKGANYGYTF.

CDR3 in DNA: TGTGCCAGCAGCTTAGGGCAGAGTCTGTACAATGAGCAGTTCTTC. This translates into CASSLGQSLYNEQFF. The chain combines TRBV7-9 with TRBJ2-1; D gene ambiguous. Trimming took 1 base from V and 4 from J, leaving 11 bases between them. The CDR3 runs 15 residues. From germline, CDR1 is SEHNR and CDR2 FQNEAQ (reference sequence).

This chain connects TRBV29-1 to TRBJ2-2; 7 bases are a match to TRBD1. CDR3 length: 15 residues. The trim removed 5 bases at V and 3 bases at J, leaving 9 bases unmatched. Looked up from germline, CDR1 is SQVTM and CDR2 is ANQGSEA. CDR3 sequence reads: CSVMGDRGHTGELFF. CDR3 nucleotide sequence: TGCAGCGTTATGGGGGATAGGGGGCACACCGGGGAGCTGTTTTTT.

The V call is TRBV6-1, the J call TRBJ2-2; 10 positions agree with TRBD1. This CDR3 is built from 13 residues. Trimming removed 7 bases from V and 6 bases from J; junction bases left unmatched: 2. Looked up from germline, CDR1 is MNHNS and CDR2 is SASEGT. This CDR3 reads CASKGQGAGELFF. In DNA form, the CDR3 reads TGTGCCAGCAAAGGACAGGGGGCCGGGGAGCTGTTTTTT.

For the CDR3, the DNA is TGTGCCAGCAGCTTATTTGGTTCTGAAGCTTTCTTT. Protein sequence: CASSLFGSEAFF. The chain combines TRBV7-2 with TRBJ1-1, with D unresolved. Germline CDR1 SGHTA, CDR2 FQGNSA. V was clipped by 2 bases and J by 6 bases, with 7 bases between them. The CDR3 covers 12 residues.

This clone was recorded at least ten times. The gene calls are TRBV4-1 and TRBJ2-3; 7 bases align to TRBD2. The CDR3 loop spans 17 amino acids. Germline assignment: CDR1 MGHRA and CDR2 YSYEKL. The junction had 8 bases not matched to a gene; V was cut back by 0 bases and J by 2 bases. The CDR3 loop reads CASSQEGTAGNTDTQYF. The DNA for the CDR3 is TGCGCCAGCAGCCAAGAAGGTACAGCGGGAAACACAGATACGCAGTATTTT.

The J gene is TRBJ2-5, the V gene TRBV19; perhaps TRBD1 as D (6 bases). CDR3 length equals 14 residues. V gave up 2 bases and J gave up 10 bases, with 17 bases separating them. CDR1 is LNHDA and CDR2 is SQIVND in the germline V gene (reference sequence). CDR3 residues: CASSIISRQEDQYF. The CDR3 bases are TGTGCCAGTAGTATAATTTCGAGACAGGAGGACCAGTACTTC. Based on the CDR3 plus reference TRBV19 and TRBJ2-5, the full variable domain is DGGITQSPKYLFRKEGQNVTLSCEQNLNHDAMYWYRQDPGQGLRLIYYSQIVNDFQKGDIAEGYSVSREKKESFPLTVTSAQKNPTAFYLCASSIISRQEDQYFGPGTRLLVL.

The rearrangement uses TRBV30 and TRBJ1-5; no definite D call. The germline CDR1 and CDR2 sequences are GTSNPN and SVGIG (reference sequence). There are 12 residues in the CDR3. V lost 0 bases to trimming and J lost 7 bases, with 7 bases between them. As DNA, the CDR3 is TGTGCCTGGAGTGTAATGAACCAGCCCCAGCATTTT. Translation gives CAWSVMNQPQHF. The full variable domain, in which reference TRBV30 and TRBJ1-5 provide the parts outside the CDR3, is SQTIHQWPATLVQPVGSPLSLECTVEGTSNPNLYWYRQAAGRGLQLLFYSVGIGQISSEVPQNLSASRPQDRQFILSSKKLLLSDSGFYLCAWSVMNQPQHFGDGTRLSIL.

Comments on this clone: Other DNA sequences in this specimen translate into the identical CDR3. CDR3 nucleotide sequence: TGTGCTAGTGGTTTGGTACGTTCAGGAGAGCAGTTCTTC. This translates into CASGLVRSGEQFF. The J gene is TRBJ2-1, the V gene TRBV12-5; D unclear. Between the trimmed V and J ends, which lost 0 bases and 10 bases, there was a span of 10 bases. CDR1 LGHNT and CDR2 FRNRAP come from the germline V gene. The CDR3 totals 13 residues.

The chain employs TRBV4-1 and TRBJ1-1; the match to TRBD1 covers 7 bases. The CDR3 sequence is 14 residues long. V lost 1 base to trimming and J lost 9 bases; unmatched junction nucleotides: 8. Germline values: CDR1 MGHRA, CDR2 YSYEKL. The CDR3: CASSQGLTGSQAFF. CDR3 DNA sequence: TGCGCCAGCAGCCAAGGGTTGACAGGGTCTCAAGCTTTCTTT.

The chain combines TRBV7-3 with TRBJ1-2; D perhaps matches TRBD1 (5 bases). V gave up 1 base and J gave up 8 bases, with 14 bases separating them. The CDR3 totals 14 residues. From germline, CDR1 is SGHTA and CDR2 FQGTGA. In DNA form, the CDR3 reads TGTGCCAGCAGCTTAAATCGGCAGGGAGGCGGCTACACCTTC. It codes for CASSLNRQGGGYTF. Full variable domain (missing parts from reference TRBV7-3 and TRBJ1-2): GAGVSQTPSNKVTEKGKYVELRCDPISGHTALYWYRQSLGQGPEFLIYFQGTGAADDSGLPNDRFFAVRPEGSVSTLKIQRTERGDSAVYLCASSLNRQGGGYTFGSGTRLTVV.